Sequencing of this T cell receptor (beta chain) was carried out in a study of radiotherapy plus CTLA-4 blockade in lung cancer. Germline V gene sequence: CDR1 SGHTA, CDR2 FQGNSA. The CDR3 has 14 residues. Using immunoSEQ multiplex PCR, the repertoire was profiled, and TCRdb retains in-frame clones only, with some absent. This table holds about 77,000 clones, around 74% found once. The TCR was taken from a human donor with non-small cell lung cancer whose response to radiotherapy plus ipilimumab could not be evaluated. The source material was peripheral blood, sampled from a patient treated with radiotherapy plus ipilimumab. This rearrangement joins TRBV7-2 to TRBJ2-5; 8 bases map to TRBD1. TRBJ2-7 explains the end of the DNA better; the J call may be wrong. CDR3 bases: TGTGCCAGCAGGAGGACAGGGAGCTCCTACGAGCAGTACTTC. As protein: CASRRTGSSYEQYF.